Each of the 27 T cell receptor beta chains below was sequenced from the same sample in a study of beta chain features in type 1 diabetes. Reverse transcribing all isolated RNA meant expressed TCRB transcripts were sequenced. Profiling relied on immunoSEQ multiplex PCR, and the TCRdb table lists in-frame clones only, not all of them. The sample consists of just over 600,000 clones, 15% to 19% of them appearing once. The specimen sequenced was naive CD4+ T cells from blood. The receptors come from a man between 18 and 35 years old in good health.

The table lists this clone with a few counts. One end of the junction varies from germline; a read error may be responsible. The V gene is TRBV7-7, the J gene TRBJ1-1; unclear D gene. The CDR3 covers 13 residues. The V gene's germline CDR1 is SSHAT and CDR2 FNYEAQ (reference sequence). The CDR3, as DNA: TGTGCTAGCAGCTTTAACATGAACACTGAAGCTTTCTTT. Encoded protein: CASSFNMNTEAFF.

In its sample, this clone was seen a few times. This chain joins TRBV7-2 and TRBJ2-7; 7 bases line up with TRBD1. The CDR3 is 16 amino acids. With 2 bases clipped from V and 3 bases from J, the junction kept 10 bases outside the gene matches. The germline CDR1 and CDR2 sequences are SGHTA and FQGNSA. This CDR3 is CASSLSPRDSIYEQYF. CDR3 sequence (DNA): TGTGCCAGCAGCTTATCGCCCCGGGACAGCATCTACGAGCAGTACTTC.

In regard to this clone: Germline is not matched at one junction end, which may reflect a read error. The chain recombines TRBV7-2 with TRBJ2-1; D uncertain. CDR1 is SGHTA and CDR2 is FQGNSA in the germline V gene. This CDR3 has 11 amino acids. CDR3 DNA: TGCGCCAGCAGCCATATGCATGAGCAGTTCTTC. Its translation: CASSHMHEQFF.

CDR3 coding DNA: TGCAGCGTTGATGGACAGTTGGGTTGGACAGATACGCAGTATTTT. Translation: CSVDGQLGWTDTQYF. The chain uses TRBV29-1 and TRBJ2-3; a weak D match, TRBD1 (6 bases). The CDR3 contains 15 residues. Germline V gene data show CDR1 as SQVTM and CDR2 as ANQGSEA. V lost 3 bases and J lost 3, with 16 bases in between.

This clone has a handful of counts. The chain is built from TRBV2 and TRBJ1-1; D ambiguous. V was shortened by 9 bases and J by 7 bases, with 9 bases between the two germline ends. The CDR3 sequence is 10 residues long. Germline-derived CDR1 and CDR2 are SNHLY and FYNNEI. CDR3 region: CASGQHEAFF. CDR3 coding DNA: TGTGCCAGTGGCCAACATGAAGCTTTCTTT. The full variable domain, its missing parts supplied by reference TRBV2 and TRBJ1-1, is EPEVTQTPSHQVTQMGQEVILRCVPISNHLYFYWYRQILGQKVEFLVSFYNNEISEKSEIFDDQFSVERPDGSNFTLKIRSTKLEDSAMYFCASGQHEAFFGQGTRLTVV.

This rearrangement joins TRBV11-2 to TRBJ2-4; tentatively, D is TRBD1 (6 bases). Germline V lookup: CDR1 SGHAT, CDR2 FQNNGV. With 6 bases removed from V and 0 bases from J, the gap between germline ends came to 12 bases. The CDR3 is made up of 15 amino acids. The CDR3 DNA reads TGTGCCAGCAGGCGCATCAGGGGAGCCAAAAACATTCAGTACTTC. It encodes CASRRIRGAKNIQYF.

This clone was found a few times. The J gene is TRBJ2-5, the V gene TRBV5-1; TRBD2 is a possible D gene (5 bases). Gene TRBJ2-7 matches the end of the DNA better, so the J call may be wrong. CDR1 is SGHRS and CDR2 is YFSETQ in the germline V gene. The CDR3 extends over 14 amino acids. CDR3 in amino acids: CASSLPSQAGEQYF. For the CDR3, the DNA is TGCGCCAGCAGCCTACCGTCGCAGGCGGGCGAGCAGTACTTC.

J is TRBJ2-7 and V is TRBV9; D is ambiguous. Germline loops: CDR1 SGDLS, CDR2 YYNGEE. Trimming took off 4 bases at V and 1 base at J, with 9 bases between the two ends. The CDR3 totals 13 residues. DNA of the CDR3: TGTGCCAGCAGCCTTTCCCCATCCTACGAGCAGTACTTC. Translating it yields CASSLSPSYEQYF.

This clone was detected only a few times. The rearrangement links TRBV7-2 to TRBJ2-1; TRBD2 matches 11 bases. CDR1 is SGHTA and CDR2 is FQGNSA in the germline V gene. The CDR3 has 15 residues. With 2 bases clipped from V and 3 bases from J, the junction kept 0 bases outside the gene matches. The CDR3 region has the DNA TGTGCCAGCAGCTTAACTAGCGGGGGCTACAATGAGCAGTTCTTC. Its translation: CASSLTSGGYNEQFF.

This clone was seen a few times. The V and J genes are TRBV20-1 and TRBJ1-2; D remains unclear. The germline gives CDR1 DFQATT, CDR2 SNEGSKA (reference sequence). Trimming cost V 6 bases and J 8 bases, with 13 bases left between them. There are 11 residues in the CDR3. For the CDR3, the DNA is TGCAGTGCAATCAGGTACCCAGGCTACACCTTC. This sequence encodes CSAIRYPGYTF.

The chain carries TRBV6-1 and TRBJ2-3, with no clear D. Germline V CDR1 and CDR2: MNHNS, SASEGT. V gave up 2 bases and J gave up 1 base, with 4 bases separating them. The CDR3 sequence is 13 residues long. As DNA, the CDR3 is TGTGCCAGCAGTGAATGGGGCACAGATACGCAGTATTTT. Amino acids: CASSEWGTDTQYF.

In this sample, this clone turned up once. This chain connects TRBV7-6 to TRBJ2-1; a weak D match, TRBD2 (5 bases). The CDR3 totals 15 residues. The germline V and J ends were trimmed by 7 bases and 5 bases, with 18 bases remaining between them. The germline CDR1 and CDR2 sequences are SGHVS and FNYEAQ. As DNA, the CDR3 is TGTGCCAGCACCTCCCCCACCCCGGGAAACAATGAGCAGTTCTTC. It yields the protein CASTSPTPGNNEQFF.

This clone was observed a few times. The J gene is TRBJ1-1, the V gene TRBV7-9; TRBD1 might be the D (6 bases). This CDR3 spans 15 amino acids. The ends were cut back, 0 bases at V and 3 bases at J, with 11 bases in the middle. Germline V CDR1 and CDR2: SEHNR, FQNEAQ (reference sequence). The CDR3 sequence: CASSLAGGRDTEAFF. DNA of the CDR3: TGTGCCAGCAGCTTAGCGGGGGGGCGCGACACTGAAGCTTTCTTT.

The genes are TRBV27 and TRBJ1-2; 8 bases fit TRBD1. The CDR3 has 15 amino acids. Unmatched junction bases numbered 9, after V lost 5 bases and J lost 4 bases. The germline V gene has CDR1 MNHEY and CDR2 SMNVEV (reference sequence). CDR3 in amino acids: CASSTRTGSGYGYTF. DNA for the CDR3: TGTGCCAGCAGTACCAGGACAGGGAGCGGCTATGGCTACACCTTC.

The rearrangement uses TRBV4-1 and TRBJ2-3, with D hard to call. Germline V CDR1 and CDR2: MGHRA, YSYEKL. V lost 5 bases and J 0 bases, leaving 12 bases between the germline ends. CDR3 size: 15 residues. The CDR3 loop is CASSSTARSTDTQYF. The CDR3 bases are TGCGCCAGCAGCTCGACTGCCCGTAGCACAGATACGCAGTATTTT.

In this sample, this clone turned up a few times. V usage is TRBV6-5 and J usage is TRBJ1-1; possible D gene TRBD1, 5 bases. Germline V CDR1 and CDR2: MNHEY, SVGAGI. The V end was cut by 6 bases, the J end by 3 bases, with 14 bases between. The CDR3 has 14 residues. CDR3 protein: CASRRGFRDTEAFF. Written as DNA, the CDR3 is TGTGCCAGCAGACGGGGATTCAGGGACACTGAAGCTTTCTTT.

The chain employs TRBV4-2 and TRBJ1-5; TRBD1 aligns across 7 bases. V lost 4 bases and J lost 6; bases outside the gene matches: 6. The CDR3 is 14 residues long. From germline, CDR1 is LGHNA and CDR2 YNFKEQ. The CDR3 DNA sequence: TGTGCCAGCAGCCTCCGACAGGGCAGTCAGCCCCAGCATTTT. Translating gives CASSLRQGSQPQHF.

This clone was counted between two and nine times. The chain has TRBV25-1 and TRBJ2-5, with D perhaps matching TRBD1 (5 bases). V lost 1 base to trimming and J lost 2 bases, with 14 bases between them. The CDR3 contains 16 residues. In germline, CDR1 is MGHDK, CDR2 SYGVNS. The CDR3 sequence: CASSELGQGRQETQYF. CDR3 sequence (DNA): TGTGCCAGCAGTGAATTGGGGCAGGGCAGGCAAGAGACCCAGTACTTC.

V usage is TRBV9 and J usage is TRBJ2-3, with D unresolved. Germline CDR1 SGDLS, CDR2 YYNGEE. V lost 5 bases and J 7 bases, leaving 11 bases between the germline ends. This CDR3 is built from 12 residues. Here the CDR3 DNA reads TGTGCCAGCAGTGCCTCCCGGAATACGCAGTATTTT. Amino acid sequence: CASSASRNTQYF.

This clone was detected a few times. Distinct nucleotide sequences in the sample also encode this CDR3. This chain joins TRBV28 and TRBJ2-7; D remains unclear. V was clipped by 4 bases and J by 4 bases, with 5 bases between them. Looked up from germline, CDR1 is MDHEN and CDR2 is SYDVKM. This CDR3 has 11 residues. The chain's CDR3 is CASSSTYEQYF. The CDR3 nucleotides read TGTGCCAGCAGTTCTACGTACGAGCAGTACTTC.

The V call is TRBV5-1, the J call TRBJ2-2; D is ambiguous. Looked up from germline, CDR1 is SGHRS and CDR2 is YFSETQ. The V end was cut by 0 bases, the J end by 4 bases, with 16 bases between. The CDR3 consists of 17 residues. For the CDR3, the DNA is TGCGCCAGCAGCTTGGAAGGTCACACGGTGGGCACCGGGGAGCTGTTTTTT. Translated, it gives CASSLEGHTVGTGELFF.

The V and J genes are TRBV30 and TRBJ1-1; perhaps TRBD1 as D (5 bases). Germline CDR1 reads GTSNPN; CDR2 reads SVGIG (reference sequence). The CDR3 extends over 11 amino acids. With 6 bases removed from V and 11 bases from J, the gap between germline ends came to 16 bases. The chain's CDR3 is CACQTRVLAFF. The DNA for the CDR3 is TGTGCCTGCCAGACCAGGGTTTTGGCTTTCTTT.

There are a few counts of this clone. The rearrangement uses TRBV28 and TRBJ2-7, with D possibly TRBD1 on 6 matching bases. This CDR3 spans 17 amino acids. Per germline, CDR1 MDHEN and CDR2 SYDVKM. Trimming took 6 bases from V and 3 from J, leaving 24 bases between them. CDR3 amino acids: CASRLLEFPGQSYEQYF. CDR3 DNA: TGTGCCAGCAGACTCCTAGAATTTCCGGGACAAAGCTACGAGCAGTACTTC.

This clone appeared a few times. The chain links TRBV16 to TRBJ1-1; possibly TRBD1 for D (5 bases). This CDR3 is 14 amino acids long. V was trimmed by 4 bases and J by 8 bases, leaving 17 bases between them. Germline CDR1 and CDR2: KGHSY and FQNENV. CDR3 DNA sequence: TGTGCCAGCAGCCCCCTTGGGGGTCTGGCCGAAGCTTTCTTT. The encoded protein is CASSPLGGLAEAFF.

The chain has TRBV10-2 and TRBJ1-1, with D uncertain. CDR1 and CDR2 from the germline V gene are WSHSY and SAAADI. This CDR3 contains 15 residues. V was trimmed by 4 bases and J by 6 bases, leaving 18 bases between them. The CDR3: CASSGFSTLRSEAFF. In DNA, the CDR3 is TGCGCCAGCAGTGGATTTTCTACCCTGCGTTCTGAAGCTTTCTTT.

The chain recombines TRBV19 with TRBJ2-4; D possibly corresponds to TRBD2 (6 bases). The CDR3 length is 14 residues. Germline assignment: CDR1 LNHDA and CDR2 SQIVND (reference sequence). Trimming shortened V by 5 bases and J by 8 bases, and 16 bases separated the two germline ends. The CDR3 bases are TGTGCCAGTAGTCCCATAGCCGGGAGTTACATTCAGTACTTC. This encodes CASSPIAGSYIQYF.

The chain joins TRBV7-3 to TRBJ2-1, with D uncertain. Germline CDR1 reads SGHTA; CDR2 reads FQGTGA. V was pared by 5 bases and J by 1 base, with 6 bases between. The CDR3 runs 13 residues. The CDR3 spells CASSPTSYNEQFF. The CDR3 nucleotides are TGTGCCAGCAGCCCAACTTCCTACAATGAGCAGTTCTTC. The complete variable domain, with remaining parts taken from reference TRBV7-3 and TRBJ2-1, reads GAGVSQTPSNKVTEKGKYVELRCDPISGHTALYWYRQSLGQGPEFLIYFQGTGAADDSGLPNDRFFAVRPEGSVSTLKIQRTERGDSAVYLCASSPTSYNEQFFGPGTRLTVL.